This T cell receptor beta chain was profiled in a study of blood T cell repertoires in COVID-19. In the study overall: Collection of acute and convalescent COVID-19 samples took place in the United States, Italy and Spain. The cDNA or gDNA used as material had been derived from T cells, B-cell-depleted T cells, or PBMCs.

Authors' processing steps: It was from reference gene primer amplification that nucleated cell counts were estimated. Data came from immunoSEQ multiplex PCR; TCRdb stores just in-frame clones and leaves some out. Clonal size and the V and J genes are those of that table, whereas D and trimming came from the DNA. The sample includes roughly 50,000 clones, 82% of them seen just once. The sample taken for sequencing was peripheral blood. The TCR comes from a man between 35 and 55 years old with acute or convalescent COVID-19.

The chain's CDR3 is CASSRSLRDRNQPQHF. CDR3 DNA sequence: TGCGCCAGCAGCCGGAGTCTCCGGGACAGAAATCAGCCCCAGCATTTT. The J gene is TRBJ1-5, the V gene TRBV4-3; 7 bases agree with TRBD1. The germline CDR1 and CDR2 sequences are LGHNA and YSLEER. The junction had 10 bases not matched to a gene; V was cut back by 4 bases and J by 4 bases. The CDR3 loop spans 16 amino acids.